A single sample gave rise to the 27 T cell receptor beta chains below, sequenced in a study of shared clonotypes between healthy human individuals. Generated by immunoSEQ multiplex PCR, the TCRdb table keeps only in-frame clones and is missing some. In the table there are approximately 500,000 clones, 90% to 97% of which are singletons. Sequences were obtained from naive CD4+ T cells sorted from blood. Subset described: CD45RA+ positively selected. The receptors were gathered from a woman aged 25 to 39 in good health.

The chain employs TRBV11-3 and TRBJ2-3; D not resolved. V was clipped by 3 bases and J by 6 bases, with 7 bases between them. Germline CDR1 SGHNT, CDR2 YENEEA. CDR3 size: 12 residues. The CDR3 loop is CASSFPADTQYF. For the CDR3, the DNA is TGTGCCAGCAGCTTCCCCGCGGATACGCAGTATTTT.

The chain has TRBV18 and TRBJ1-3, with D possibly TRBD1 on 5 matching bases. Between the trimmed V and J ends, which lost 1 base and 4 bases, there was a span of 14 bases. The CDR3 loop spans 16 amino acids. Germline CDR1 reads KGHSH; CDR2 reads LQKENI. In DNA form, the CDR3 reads TGTGCCAGCTCACCACGGGACCCGGCCGGGGGAAACACCATATATTTT. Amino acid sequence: CASSPRDPAGGNTIYF.

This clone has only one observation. CDR3 region: CASSLGQGQETQYF. The CDR3 bases are TGTGCCAGCAGCCTTGGGCAGGGGCAAGAGACCCAGTACTTC. The chain has TRBV5-3 and TRBJ2-5, with a possible D match to TRBD1 (6 bases). TRBV5-3 is noted as an ORF with a role that remains uncertain. V shed 8 bases and J shed 2 bases, with 16 bases lying between them. The CDR3 totals 14 residues.

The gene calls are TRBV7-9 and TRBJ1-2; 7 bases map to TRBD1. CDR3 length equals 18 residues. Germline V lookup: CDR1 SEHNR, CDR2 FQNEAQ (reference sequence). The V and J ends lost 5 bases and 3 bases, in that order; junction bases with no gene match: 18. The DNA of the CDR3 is TGTGCCAGCAGCAAAGAATACAGGGGCTACGGCCGAGACTATGGCTACACCTTC. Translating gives CASSKEYRGYGRDYGYTF.

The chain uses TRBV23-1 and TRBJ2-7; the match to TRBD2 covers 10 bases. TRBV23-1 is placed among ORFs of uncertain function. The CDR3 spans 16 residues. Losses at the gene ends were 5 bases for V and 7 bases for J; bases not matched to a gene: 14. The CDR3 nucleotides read TGCGCCAGCAGTACCCCCTGGCTAGCGGGAGAGGTTGAGCAGTACTTC. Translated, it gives CASSTPWLAGEVEQYF.

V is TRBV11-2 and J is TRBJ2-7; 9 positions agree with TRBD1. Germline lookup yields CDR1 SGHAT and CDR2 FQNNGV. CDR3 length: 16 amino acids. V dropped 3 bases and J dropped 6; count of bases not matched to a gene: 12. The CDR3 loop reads CASSLVRTGVFGEQYF. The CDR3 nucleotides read TGTGCCAGCAGCTTGGTCCGGACAGGGGTATTTGGCGAGCAGTACTTC.

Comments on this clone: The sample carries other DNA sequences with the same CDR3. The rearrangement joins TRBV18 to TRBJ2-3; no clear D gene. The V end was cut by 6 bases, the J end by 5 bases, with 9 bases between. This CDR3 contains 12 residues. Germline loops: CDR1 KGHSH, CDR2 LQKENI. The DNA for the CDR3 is TGTGCCAGCTCCCCGCCGGGAGATACGCAGTATTTT. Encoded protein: CASSPPGDTQYF. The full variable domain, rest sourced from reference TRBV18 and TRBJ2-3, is NAGVMQNPRHLVRRRGQEARLRCSPMKGHSHVYWYRQLPEEGLKFMVYLQKENIIDESGMPKERFSAEFPKEGPSILRIQQVVRGDSAAYFCASSPPGDTQYFGPGTRLTVL.

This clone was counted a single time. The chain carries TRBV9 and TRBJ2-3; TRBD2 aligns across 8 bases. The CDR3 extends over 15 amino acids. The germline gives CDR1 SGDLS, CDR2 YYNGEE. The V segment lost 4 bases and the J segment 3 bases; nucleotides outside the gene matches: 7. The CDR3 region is CASSFRTSRTDTQYF. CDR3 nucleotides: TGTGCCAGCAGCTTTAGGACTAGCCGTACAGATACGCAGTATTTT.

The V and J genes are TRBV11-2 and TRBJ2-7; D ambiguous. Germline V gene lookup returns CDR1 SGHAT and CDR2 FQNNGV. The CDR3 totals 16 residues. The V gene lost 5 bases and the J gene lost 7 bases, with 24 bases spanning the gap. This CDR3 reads CASSLTALASFGEQYF. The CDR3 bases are TGTGCCAGCAGCCTAACCGCACTGGCGAGCTTTGGGGAGCAGTACTTC.

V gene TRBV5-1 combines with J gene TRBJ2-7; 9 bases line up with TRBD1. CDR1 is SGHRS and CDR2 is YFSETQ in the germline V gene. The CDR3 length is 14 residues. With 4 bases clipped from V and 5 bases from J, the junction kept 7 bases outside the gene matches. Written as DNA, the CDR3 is TGCGCCAGCAGCAAGGGACAGGGTGACAACGAGCAGTACTTC. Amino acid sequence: CASSKGQGDNEQYF.

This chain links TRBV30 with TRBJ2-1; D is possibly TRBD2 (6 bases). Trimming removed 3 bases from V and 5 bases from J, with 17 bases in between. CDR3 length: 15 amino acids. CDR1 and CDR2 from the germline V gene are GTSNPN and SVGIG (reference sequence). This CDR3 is CAWRLPGTGHNEQFF. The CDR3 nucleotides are TGTGCCTGGAGACTACCCGGGACTGGACACAATGAGCAGTTCTTC.

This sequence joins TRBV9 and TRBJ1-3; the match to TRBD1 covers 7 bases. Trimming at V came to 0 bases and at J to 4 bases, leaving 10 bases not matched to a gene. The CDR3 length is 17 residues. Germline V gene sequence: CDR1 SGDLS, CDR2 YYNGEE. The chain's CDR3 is CASSVAGTAVQGNTIYF. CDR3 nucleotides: TGTGCCAGCAGCGTAGCCGGGACAGCAGTACAAGGAAACACCATATATTTT.

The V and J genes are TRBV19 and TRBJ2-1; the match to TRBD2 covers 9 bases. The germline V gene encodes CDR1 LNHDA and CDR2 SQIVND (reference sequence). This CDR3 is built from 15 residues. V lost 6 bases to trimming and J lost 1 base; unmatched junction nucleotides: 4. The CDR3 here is CASRESGRSYNEQFF. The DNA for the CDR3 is TGTGCCAGTAGAGAGAGCGGGAGGTCCTACAATGAGCAGTTCTTC.

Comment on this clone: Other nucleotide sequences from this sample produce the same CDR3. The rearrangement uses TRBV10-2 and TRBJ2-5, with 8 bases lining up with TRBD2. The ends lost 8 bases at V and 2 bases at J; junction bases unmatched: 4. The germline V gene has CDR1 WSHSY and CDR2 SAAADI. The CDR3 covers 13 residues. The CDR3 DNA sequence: TGCGCCAGCCGCTTAGCGGGACAAGAGACCCAGTACTTC. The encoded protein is CASRLAGQETQYF.

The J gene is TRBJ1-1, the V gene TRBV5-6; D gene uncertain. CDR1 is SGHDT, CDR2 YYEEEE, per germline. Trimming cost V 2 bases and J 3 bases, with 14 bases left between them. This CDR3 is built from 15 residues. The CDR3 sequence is CASSFRSGWDTEAFF. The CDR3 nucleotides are TGTGCCAGCAGCTTCCGCTCGGGGTGGGACACTGAAGCTTTCTTT.

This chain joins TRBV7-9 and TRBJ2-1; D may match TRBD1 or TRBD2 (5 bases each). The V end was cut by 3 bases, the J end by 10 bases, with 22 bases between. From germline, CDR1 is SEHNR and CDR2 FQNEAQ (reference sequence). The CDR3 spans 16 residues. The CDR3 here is CASSFLVGTANGEQFF. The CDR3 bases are TGTGCCAGCAGCTTTTTGGTCGGGACGGCCAATGGCGAGCAGTTCTTC.

The CDR3 bases are TGCGCCAGCAGCTTAGTAGTTCGCAGCGGGGAGCTGTTTTTT. Protein product: CASSLVVRSGELFF. The chain combines TRBV5-1 with TRBJ2-2; D unresolved. CDR1 SGHRS and CDR2 YFSETQ come from the germline V gene. V was pared by 2 bases and J by 7 bases, with 12 bases between. This CDR3 is built from 14 residues.

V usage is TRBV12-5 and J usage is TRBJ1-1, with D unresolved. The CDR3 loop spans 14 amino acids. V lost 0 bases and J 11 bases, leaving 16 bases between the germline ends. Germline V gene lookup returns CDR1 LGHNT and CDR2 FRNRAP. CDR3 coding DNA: TGTGCTAGTGGTTTGGTTCCCCTCCGGCGGGGTGCTTTCTTT. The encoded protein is CASGLVPLRRGAFF.

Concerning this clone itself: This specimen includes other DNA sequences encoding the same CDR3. CDR3 in amino acids: CASSRRTSPPDTQYF. The CDR3 DNA reads TGTGCCAGTAGTCGGCGGACTAGTCCCCCAGATACGCAGTATTTT. The rearrangement links TRBV19 to TRBJ2-3; 7 nucleotides match TRBD2. With 5 bases clipped from V and 4 bases from J, the junction kept 9 bases outside the gene matches. The germline V gene encodes CDR1 LNHDA and CDR2 SQIVND (reference sequence). The CDR3 length is 15 residues.

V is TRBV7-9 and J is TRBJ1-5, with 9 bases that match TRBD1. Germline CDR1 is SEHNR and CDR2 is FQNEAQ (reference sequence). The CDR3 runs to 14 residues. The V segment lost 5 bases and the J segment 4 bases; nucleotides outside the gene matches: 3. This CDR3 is CASSRTGDNQPQHF. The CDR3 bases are TGTGCCAGCAGCCGGACAGGGGATAATCAGCCCCAGCATTTT.

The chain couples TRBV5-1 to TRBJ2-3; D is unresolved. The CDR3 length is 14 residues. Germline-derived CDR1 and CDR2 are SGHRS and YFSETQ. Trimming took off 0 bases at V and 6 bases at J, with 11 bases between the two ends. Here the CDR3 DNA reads TGCGCCAGCAGCTTGGGGGAATTTGGGGATACGCAGTATTTT. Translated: CASSLGEFGDTQYF.

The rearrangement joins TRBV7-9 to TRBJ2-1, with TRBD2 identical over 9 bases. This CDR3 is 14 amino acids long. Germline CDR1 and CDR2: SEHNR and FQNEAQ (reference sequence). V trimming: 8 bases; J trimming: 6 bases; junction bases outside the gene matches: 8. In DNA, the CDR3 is TGTGCCAGCGACGAGCTAGCGGGGACCAATGAGCAGTTCTTC. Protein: CASDELAGTNEQFF. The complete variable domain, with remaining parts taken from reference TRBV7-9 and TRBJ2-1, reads DTGVSQNPRHKITKRGQNVTFRCDPISEHNRLYWYRQTLGQGPEFLTYFQNEAQLEKSRLLSDRFSAERPKGSFSTLEIQRTEQGDSAMYLCASDELAGTNEQFFGPGTRLTVL.

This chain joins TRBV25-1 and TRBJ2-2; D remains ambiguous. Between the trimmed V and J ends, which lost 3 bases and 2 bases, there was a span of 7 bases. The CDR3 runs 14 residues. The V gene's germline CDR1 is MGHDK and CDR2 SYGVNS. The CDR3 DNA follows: TGTGCCAGCAGTGATCGGCATAACACCGGGGAGCTGTTTTTT. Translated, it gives CASSDRHNTGELFF.

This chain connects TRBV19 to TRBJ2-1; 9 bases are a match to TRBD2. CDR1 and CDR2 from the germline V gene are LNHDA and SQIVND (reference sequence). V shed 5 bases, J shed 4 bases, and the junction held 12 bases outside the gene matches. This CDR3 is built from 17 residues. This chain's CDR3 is CASSARRPSGTYNEQFF. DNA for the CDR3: TGTGCCAGTAGTGCCCGCCGCCCTAGCGGGACATACAATGAGCAGTTCTTC.

The CDR3 sequence is CASSISSGGYNEQFF. CDR3 bases: TGCGCCAGCAGCATTTCTAGCGGAGGGTACAATGAGCAGTTCTTC. The V gene is TRBV5-1, the J gene TRBJ2-1; 7 positions agree with TRBD2. J was trimmed by 4 bases and V by 4 bases; bases with no gene match: 8. The CDR3 sequence is 15 residues long. CDR1 is SGHRS, CDR2 YFSETQ, per germline.

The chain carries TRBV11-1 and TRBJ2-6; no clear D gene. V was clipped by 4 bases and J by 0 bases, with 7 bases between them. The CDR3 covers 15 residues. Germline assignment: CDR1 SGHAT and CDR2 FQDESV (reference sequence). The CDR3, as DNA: TGTGCCAGCAGCTGGGTGGACTCTGGGGCCAACGTCCTGACTTTC. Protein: CASSWVDSGANVLTF.

CDR3 nucleotides: TGTGCCAGCAGCCCGCGGTCACCCCTGAACACTGAAGCTTTCTTT. This translates into CASSPRSPLNTEAFF. The chain carries TRBV28 and TRBJ1-1, with D hard to call. This CDR3 spans 15 amino acids. The V gene lost 6 bases and the J gene lost 0 bases, with 14 bases spanning the gap. Germline V lookup: CDR1 MDHEN, CDR2 SYDVKM.